This T cell receptor (beta chain) derives from a study of blood T cells in healthy people across ages. Overall study results and limits: More naive CD4+ cells and higher diversity marked long-lived donors relative to aged donors.

A remark on this clonotype: Its antigen is currently unknown.

Through a sample-barcoded 5' primer and a J-beta primer mix, a second PCR was run for about 6 to 11 cycles. TCRdb reprocessed the 5' RACE reads with MiXCR, giving one entry per CDR3 protein. Here the sample spans hundreds of thousands of distinct CDR3 sequences, under 45% being singletons. There were at least 5.5 micrograms of total RNA extracted from every sample. This TCR came from a man aged 55 to 70 in good health. Sample: blood.

The CDR3 protein is CASSSDIWSETQYF. The CDR3 bases are TGTGCCAGCAGCTCGGATATTTGGTCAGAGACCCAGTACTTC. The chain employs TRBV7-8 and TRBJ2-7; D remains unclear. The DNA end is a closer match to TRBJ2-5, so the J assignment may be wrong. The CDR3 contains 14 residues. Germline loops: CDR1 SGHVS, CDR2 FQNEAQ.